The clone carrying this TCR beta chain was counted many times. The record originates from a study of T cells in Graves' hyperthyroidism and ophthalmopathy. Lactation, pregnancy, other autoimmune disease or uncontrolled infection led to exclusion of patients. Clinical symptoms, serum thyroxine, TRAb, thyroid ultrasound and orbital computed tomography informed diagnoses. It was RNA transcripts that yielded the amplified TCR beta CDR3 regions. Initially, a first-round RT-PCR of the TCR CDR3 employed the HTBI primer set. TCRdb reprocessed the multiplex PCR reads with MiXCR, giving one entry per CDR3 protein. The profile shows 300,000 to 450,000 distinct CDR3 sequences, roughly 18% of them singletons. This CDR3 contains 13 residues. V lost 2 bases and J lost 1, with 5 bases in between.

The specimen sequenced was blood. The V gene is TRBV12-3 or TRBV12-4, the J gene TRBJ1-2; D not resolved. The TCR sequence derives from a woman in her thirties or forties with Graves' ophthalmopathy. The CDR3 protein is CASSLNFNYGYTF. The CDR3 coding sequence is TGTGCCAGCAGTTTAAACTTTAACTATGGCTACACCTTC.